The 22 T cell receptor beta chains in this list originate from one sample, sequenced in a study of vaccination and CD4 T cells after COVID-19. The treatment was: roughly ten-day PBMC culture with coronavirus spike peptide pools or control peptides (ViraFEST assay). Sequenced with the Oncomine TCR Beta short-read assay was DNA taken from cultured CD4+ T cells. TCRdb analysed the PCR reads with MiXCR anew, one entry per CDR3 protein. Here the sample spans 15,000 to 20,000 distinct CDR3 sequences, about half being singletons. Their antigens are not known. This sample comprised CD4+ T cells from blood, cultured in vitro, obtained before SARS-CoV-2 vaccination. The receptor set was obtained from a human donor who had recovered from COVID-19.

V gene TRBV30 combines with J gene TRBJ1-6; D gene uncertain. Germline loops: CDR1 GTSNPN, CDR2 SVGIG (reference sequence). The CDR3 loop spans 14 amino acids. Trimming stripped 0 bases from V and 4 bases from J, with 7 bases between. The CDR3 DNA follows: TGTGCCTGGAGTGTTGGGCGGTATAATTCACCCCTCCACTTT. Its translation is CAWSVGRYNSPLHF.

V usage is TRBV6-4 and J usage is TRBJ1-2; 10 bases match TRBD1. The germline V gene has CDR1 MRHNA and CDR2 SNTAGT. The CDR3 sequence is 14 residues long. With 5 bases clipped from V and 8 bases from J, the junction kept 8 bases outside the gene matches. The CDR3 DNA reads as TGTGCCAGCAGTCCTTCGGGACAGGGGCACGGCTACACCTTC. It translates to CASSPSGQGHGYTF.

The V call is TRBV20-1, the J call TRBJ2-7, with 9 bases lining up with TRBD2. CDR3 length: 17 residues. V trimming: 3 bases; J trimming: 2 bases; junction bases outside the gene matches: 14. The germline V gene has CDR1 DFQATT and CDR2 SNEGSKA (reference sequence). CDR3 DNA sequence: TGCAGTGCTAGCGGGACTAGCCATCCGGGCAGGACCTACGAGCAGTACTTC. The encoded protein is CSASGTSHPGRTYEQYF.

This clonotype occurred a few times. The V call is TRBV7-2, the J call TRBJ1-1; 8 bases line up with TRBD1. Germline lookup yields CDR1 SGHTA and CDR2 FQGNSA. The CDR3 has 15 residues. V lost 4 bases and J lost 0; bases outside the gene matches: 4. CDR3 sequence: CASSWTGTMNTEAFF. The CDR3 coding sequence is TGTGCCAGCAGCTGGACAGGGACTATGAACACTGAAGCTTTCTTT.

This sequence joins TRBV12-3 or TRBV12-4 and TRBJ2-5; TRBD2 agrees at 12 bases. This CDR3 spans 17 amino acids. V gave up 3 bases and J gave up 5 bases; unmatched junction bases: 10. The CDR3 nucleotides read TGTGCCAGCAGTTTCCGACTAGCGGGAGTAAATACGGAGACCCAGTACTTC. Translated: CASSFRLAGVNTETQYF.

The rearrangement joins TRBV20-1 to TRBJ2-7; 9 positions match TRBD1. CDR1 DFQATT and CDR2 SNEGSKA come from the germline V gene (reference sequence). CDR3 size: 13 residues. Unmatched junction bases numbered 4, after V lost 4 bases and J lost 3 bases. The CDR3 bases are TGCAGTGCTACCCGGGACAGGGTCTACGAGCAGTACTTC. It is translated as CSATRDRVYEQYF.

The rearrangement links TRBV5-1 to TRBJ2-5, with 9 bases matching TRBD1. Germline values: CDR1 SGHRS, CDR2 YFSETQ. The junction had 12 bases not matched to a gene; V was cut back by 7 bases and J by 8 bases. The CDR3 loop spans 14 amino acids. In DNA form, the CDR3 reads TGCGCCAGCGCCCGGGACAGGGAAATCGGTACCCAGTACTTC. Its translation is CASARDREIGTQYF.

The chain uses TRBV28 and TRBJ1-2; 8 bases agree with TRBD1. Per germline, CDR1 MDHEN and CDR2 SYDVKM. With 6 bases clipped from V and 8 bases from J, the junction kept 8 bases outside the gene matches. The CDR3 loop spans 13 amino acids. The CDR3 reads CASRTPGGGGYTF. Here the CDR3 DNA reads TGTGCCAGCAGGACTCCAGGGGGCGGGGGCTACACCTTC.

This chain uses TRBV28 with TRBJ2-5; a weak D match, TRBD2 (5 bases). The length of the CDR3 is 16 residues. CDR1 MDHEN and CDR2 SYDVKM come from the germline V gene. The V gene lost 3 bases and the J gene lost 5 bases, with 19 bases spanning the gap. The CDR3: CASSFLRWTSAETQYF. The CDR3 nucleotides read TGTGCCAGCAGTTTCTTAAGGTGGACTTCAGCGGAGACCCAGTACTTC.

V is TRBV28 and J is TRBJ2-2; the D is unclear. The V end was cut by 3 bases, the J end by 2 bases, with 4 bases between. Per germline, CDR1 MDHEN and CDR2 SYDVKM. There are 13 residues in the CDR3. This CDR3 is CASSFYNTGELFF. The CDR3 coding sequence is TGTGCCAGCAGTTTCTACAACACCGGGGAGCTGTTTTTT.

The chain links TRBV19 to TRBJ2-7; 11 bases fit TRBD2. Germline lookup yields CDR1 LNHDA and CDR2 SQIVND (reference sequence). The trim removed 5 bases at V and 2 bases at J, leaving 5 bases unmatched. The CDR3 is 15 amino acids. The CDR3 protein is CASSLLAGEAYEQYF. CDR3 DNA sequence: TGTGCCAGTAGTCTACTAGCGGGAGAGGCCTACGAGCAGTACTTC.

The chain is built from TRBV7-6 and TRBJ1-4, with D possibly TRBD1 on 5 matching bases. The CDR3 totals 15 residues. Trimming shortened V by 5 bases and J by 3 bases, and 13 bases separated the two germline ends. CDR1 is SGHVS, CDR2 FNYEAQ, per germline. The CDR3 DNA reads TGTGCCAGCAGCGGCCTCGGGGGGGCTAATGAAAAACTGTTTTTT. It encodes CASSGLGGANEKLFF. The full variable domain, with the rest looked up from reference TRBV7-6 and TRBJ1-4, is GAGVSQSPRYKVTKRGQDVALRCDPISGHVSLYWYRQALGQGPEFLTYFNYEAQQDKSGLPNDRFSAERPEGSISTLTIQRTEQRDSAMYRCASSGLGGANEKLFFGSGTQLSVL.

This clonotype was observed a few times. The chain is built from TRBV7-6 and TRBJ2-5, with D tentatively TRBD1 (6 bases). Germline V gene lookup returns CDR1 SGHVS and CDR2 FNYEAQ. The CDR3 length is 14 residues. V lost 2 bases to trimming and J lost 5 bases, with 12 bases between them. The CDR3 DNA sequence: TGTGCCAGCAGCTTATTAAACAGGGCGGAGACCCAGTACTTC. Its protein product is CASSLLNRAETQYF.

V is TRBV20-1 and J is TRBJ1-5; 11 nucleotides align to TRBD1. The junction had 2 bases not matched to a gene; V was cut back by 3 bases and J by 7 bases. This CDR3 is 13 amino acids long. CDR1 is DFQATT, CDR2 SNEGSKA, per germline (reference sequence). The CDR3 loop reads CSARGQGGQPQHF. As DNA, the CDR3 is TGCAGTGCTAGGGGACAGGGGGGACAGCCCCAGCATTTT.

The chain links TRBV20-1 to TRBJ1-1; D is ambiguous. V was shortened by 3 bases and J by 2 bases, with 13 bases between the two germline ends. The CDR3 extends over 14 amino acids. The germline V gene has CDR1 DFQATT and CDR2 SNEGSKA (reference sequence). The CDR3 loop reads CSASSPPGNTEAFF. The CDR3 coding sequence is TGCAGTGCTAGTAGTCCCCCAGGTAACACTGAAGCTTTCTTT.

The chain combines TRBV2 with TRBJ2-1; TRBD1 matches 8 bases. The junction had 1 base not matched to a gene; V was cut back by 0 bases and J by 3 bases. This CDR3 contains 15 residues. CDR1 is SNHLY, CDR2 FYNNEI, per germline. As DNA, the CDR3 is TGTGCCAGCAGTGAAGCGACAGGGGTCTACAATGAGCAGTTCTTC. It yields the protein CASSEATGVYNEQFF.

This clonotype was seen only a few times. The chain carries TRBV7-2 and TRBJ1-5; the D gene is possibly TRBD1 (5 bases). The CDR3 spans 15 residues. Germline V gives CDR1 SGHTA, CDR2 FQGNSA. V was clipped by 5 bases and J by 3 bases, with 14 bases between them. CDR3 sequence: CASSHNRNPNQPQHF. CDR3 DNA: TGTGCCAGCAGCCACAACAGGAATCCCAATCAGCCCCAGCATTTT.

The V and J genes are TRBV20-1 and TRBJ2-7; perhaps D is TRBD1 or TRBD2 (5 bases each). Germline V gene sequence: CDR1 DFQATT, CDR2 SNEGSKA (reference sequence). V was trimmed by 6 bases and J by 3 bases, leaving 24 bases between them. The CDR3 has 16 residues. Here the CDR3 DNA reads TGCAGTGCCAACCTCCCCGGGGCTCAAAGAGGCTACGAGCAGTACTTC. It translates to CSANLPGAQRGYEQYF.

The chain is built from TRBV20-1 and TRBJ1-1; unclear D gene. The CDR3 is 15 residues long. Germline CDR1 is DFQATT and CDR2 is SNEGSKA (reference sequence). Trimming pared 1 base from V and 0 bases from J, leaving 12 bases between. The chain's CDR3 is CSARVFLELNTEAFF. The CDR3 DNA sequence: TGCAGTGCTAGAGTTTTTCTAGAGCTGAACACTGAAGCTTTCTTT.

In its sample, this clonotype is medium-sized. This CDR3 reads CSARLTLAANTGELFF. In nucleotides, the CDR3 is TGCAGTGCTAGATTAACGCTAGCGGCGAACACCGGGGAGCTGTTTTTT. V usage is TRBV20-1 and J usage is TRBJ2-2, with 7 bases identical to TRBD2. CDR3 length: 16 residues. J lost 0 bases, V lost 2 bases, and 6 bases had no gene match. Germline V CDR1 and CDR2: DFQATT, SNEGSKA (reference sequence).

The chain couples TRBV6-1 to TRBJ2-2; D call uncertain. Germline values: CDR1 MNHNS, CDR2 SASEGT. There are 14 residues in the CDR3. The ends were cut back, 5 bases at V and 8 bases at J, with 15 bases in the middle. The CDR3 reads CASSTLRGSGELFF. CDR3 nucleotide sequence: TGTGCCAGCAGTACCCTTCGTGGGTCTGGGGAGCTGTTTTTT.

V gene TRBV7-9 combines with J gene TRBJ2-3; 9 nucleotides align to TRBD2. The J segment lost 2 bases and the V segment lost 5 bases, leaving 11 bases of the junction unmatched. Per the germline V gene, CDR1 is SEHNR and CDR2 is FQNEAQ (reference sequence). This CDR3 is 17 amino acids long. The CDR3 loop reads CASSTTRAGGATDTQYF. CDR3 DNA sequence: TGTGCCAGCAGCACCACCCGGGCGGGAGGGGCCACAGATACGCAGTATTTT. The whole variable domain, filled in from reference TRBV7-9 and TRBJ2-3, reads DTGVSQNPRHKITKRGQNVTFRCDPISEHNRLYWYRQTLGQGPEFLTYFQNEAQLEKSRLLSDRFSAERPKGSFSTLEIQRTEQGDSAMYLCASSTTRAGGATDTQYFGPGTRLTVL.